What follows are 19 T cell receptor beta chains derived from one specimen sequenced in a study of blood T cells in healthy people across ages. A second PCR of roughly 7 to 11 cycles used a sample-barcoded 5' primer and a J-beta primer mix. TCRdb passed the 5' RACE reads through MiXCR, listing each CDR3 protein once. The table has around 1,500,000 distinct CDR3 sequences, 40% to 50% seen once; the top ten hold roughly 7.7%. The sample comprised blood. These receptors all come from a woman between 18 and 29 years old in good health.

In its sample, this clonotype was seen a few times. This chain uses TRBV28 with TRBJ2-3; TRBD2 aligns across 9 bases. From germline, CDR1 is MDHEN and CDR2 SYDVKM. J gave up 5 bases and V 3 bases, and 6 bases lay outside the gene matches. The CDR3 spans 15 residues. CDR3 sequence reads: CASSLAGGRIDTQYF. In DNA, the CDR3 is TGTGCCAGCAGTTTGGCGGGGGGGCGTATAGATACGCAGTATTTT.

This clonotype was seen just once. With a much larger clone just one base away, this may be a read error. This chain uses TRBV27 with TRBJ2-7; D is unclear. Germline CDR1 reads MNHEY; CDR2 reads SMNVEV (reference sequence). CDR3 length equals 15 residues. V was cut by 4 bases and J by 5 bases, with 18 bases left in between. The CDR3 nucleotides are TGTGCCAGCAGTTCCCTCGAGACTGGGTTCGACGAGCAGTACTTC. Amino acid sequence: CASSSLETGFDEQYF.

This clonotype was recorded a few times. The rearrangement uses TRBV6-1 and TRBJ2-5; TRBD2 is a possible D gene (6 bases). Germline assignment: CDR1 MNHNS and CDR2 SASEGT. Trimming removed 7 bases from V and 4 bases from J, with 16 bases in between. CDR3 length: 14 amino acids. In nucleotides, the CDR3 is TGTGCCAGCATCGTTACTGGCGGGACAGAGACCCAGTACTTC. Protein sequence: CASIVTGGTETQYF.

The chain recombines TRBV5-6 with TRBJ2-3; TRBD2 is a possible D gene (6 bases). This CDR3 contains 13 residues. CDR1 and CDR2 (germline): SGHDT, YYEEEE. Trimming left V 2 bases short and J 8 bases short, with 12 bases between. The chain's CDR3 is CASSFGEAGTQYF. CDR3 coding DNA: TGTGCCAGCAGCTTCGGGGAGGCGGGTACGCAGTATTTT.

At least ten counts were recorded for this clonotype. The V and J genes are TRBV7-2 and TRBJ2-3; D is ambiguous. The CDR3 is made up of 12 amino acids. Germline V lookup: CDR1 SGHTA, CDR2 FQGNSA. Trimming removed 4 bases at V and 2 bases at J, with 4 bases between. Written as DNA, the CDR3 is TGTGCCAGCAGCTACGCCACAGATACGCAGTATTTT. This sequence encodes CASSYATDTQYF.

This clonotype was counted between two and nine times. The chain carries TRBV20-1 and TRBJ2-7; D is unclear. V lost 3 bases and J 2 bases, leaving 11 bases between the germline ends. Germline CDR1 is DFQATT and CDR2 is SNEGSKA (reference sequence). This CDR3 comprises 13 residues. Written as DNA, the CDR3 is TGCAGTGCTAGCCCAGCGCCAGCCTACGAGCAGTACTTC. This encodes CSASPAPAYEQYF.

This clonotype was counted a few times. The gene calls are TRBV20-1 and TRBJ1-1, with a possible D match to TRBD1 (5 bases). In germline, CDR1 is DFQATT, CDR2 SNEGSKA (reference sequence). This CDR3 has 11 residues. CDR3 coding DNA: TGCAAGGCGGGGGAGAACACTGAAGCTTTCTTT. Its protein is CKAGENTEAFF.

About this clonotype: A clone one base away is much larger, so this may be a read error. The chain couples TRBV29-1 to TRBJ2-5, with a tentative D call TRBD1 (5 bases). This CDR3 has 11 amino acids. CDR1 is SQVTM and CDR2 is ANQGSEA in the germline V gene. V was trimmed by 7 bases and J by 5 bases, leaving 11 bases between them. CDR3 nucleotides: TGCAGCGCCAAGAGACAGGAGACCCAGTACTTC. Translating it yields CSAKRQETQYF.

This clonotype was observed a few times. The chain couples TRBV20-1 to TRBJ2-1, with 9 bases aligning to TRBD2. Losses at the gene ends were 1 base for V and 8 bases for J; bases not matched to a gene: 9. The CDR3 is made up of 15 amino acids. In germline, CDR1 is DFQATT, CDR2 SNEGSKA (reference sequence). The CDR3 protein is CSARVPSGIFYEQFF. As DNA, the CDR3 is TGCAGTGCTAGAGTACCTAGCGGGATCTTCTATGAGCAGTTCTTC.

This clonotype was detected only a few times. The chain is built from TRBV20-1 and TRBJ2-5; 7 positions match TRBD2. This CDR3 has 13 amino acids. The trim removed 2 bases at V and 1 base at J, leaving 1 base unmatched. Germline V gene data show CDR1 as DFQATT and CDR2 as SNEGSKA (reference sequence). Here the CDR3 reads CSARLAVQETQYF. The CDR3 bases are TGCAGTGCTAGACTAGCGGTCCAAGAGACCCAGTACTTC.

This clonotype was counted a few times. The chain recombines TRBV25-1 with TRBJ1-6; D call uncertain. CDR1 MGHDK and CDR2 SYGVNS come from the germline V gene. The CDR3 length is 17 residues. V lost 3 bases, J lost 6 bases, and 18 bases lay in between. This chain's CDR3 is CASSELAGSGSNSPLHF. The CDR3 DNA is TGTGCCAGCAGTGAGTTGGCGGGCTCGGGAAGTAATTCACCCCTCCACTTT.

The chain is built from TRBV19 and TRBJ2-3; no clear D gene. The length of the CDR3 is 16 residues. V lost 5 bases, J lost 3 bases, and 18 bases lay in between. The germline V gene encodes CDR1 LNHDA and CDR2 SQIVND (reference sequence). The CDR3 DNA sequence: TGTGCCAGTAGTCCGAGGACCGTCCAAACGACAGATACGCAGTATTTT. This gives the protein CASSPRTVQTTDTQYF.

This chain connects TRBV20-1 to TRBJ1-2; maybe TRBD1 (6 bases). Germline V gene lookup returns CDR1 DFQATT and CDR2 SNEGSKA (reference sequence). V dropped 1 base and J dropped 6 bases, with 18 bases sitting between them. The CDR3 extends over 15 amino acids. The CDR3 nucleotides are TGCAGTGCTAGAGTACGTGTGGAGGGGGTCGATGGCTACACCTTC. This encodes CSARVRVEGVDGYTF.

The CDR3 nucleotides read TGCGCCAGCAGCCAAGCTAGGCAGGGGGGGGATGAGCAGTTCTTC. It encodes CASSQARQGGDEQFF. The chain combines TRBV4-1 with TRBJ2-1; D might be TRBD1 or TRBD2, each matching 7 bases. The length of the CDR3 is 15 residues. V was trimmed by 1 base and J by 8 bases, leaving 15 bases between them. Germline-derived CDR1 and CDR2 are MGHRA and YSYEKL.

This clonotype was seen more than once but under ten times. This rearrangement joins TRBV29-1 to TRBJ1-1; tentatively, D is TRBD1 (6 bases). V was trimmed by 5 bases and J by 1 base, leaving 8 bases between them. The CDR3 is 12 residues long. Germline CDR1 SQVTM, CDR2 ANQGSEA. In DNA form, the CDR3 reads TGCAGCGTTTCACAGGGGAACACTGAAGCTTTCTTT. Its protein is CSVSQGNTEAFF.

As concerns this clonotype: One junction end disagrees with the germline gene, perhaps due to a read error. V is TRBV20-1 and J is TRBJ2-3, with 7 bases lining up with TRBD2. CDR1 is DFQATT and CDR2 is SNEGSKA in the germline V gene (reference sequence). CDR3 length: 14 amino acids. The CDR3 DNA sequence: TGCAGTTGGAGTGCGGGAGCTGACACAGGTACGCAGTATTTT. It yields the protein CSWSAGADTGTQYF.

A few counts support this clonotype. The chain employs TRBV5-1 and TRBJ1-1; D is undetermined. The germline gives CDR1 SGHRS, CDR2 YFSETQ. V lost 4 bases, J lost 7 bases, and 11 bases lay in between. The CDR3 covers 12 residues. DNA of the CDR3: TGCGCCAGCAGCGAGGACTGGAGTGAAGCTTTCTTT. Residues: CASSEDWSEAFF.

This clonotype was detected a few times. CDR3 sequence: CASSSSTGGPEQPQHF. In DNA, the CDR3 is TGTGCCAGCAGCTCATCGACAGGGGGGCCAGAGCAGCCCCAGCATTTT. The chain couples TRBV7-9 to TRBJ1-5; 9 nucleotides align to TRBD1. J gave up 7 bases and V 4 bases, and 11 bases lay outside the gene matches. Per germline, CDR1 SEHNR and CDR2 FQNEAQ (reference sequence). The CDR3 extends over 16 amino acids.

The rearrangement joins TRBV29-1 to TRBJ2-3; 8 bases align to TRBD2. Germline trimming cut 1 base from V and 1 base from J; bases unmatched to any gene: 4. This CDR3 has 15 residues. Germline values: CDR1 SQVTM, CDR2 ANQGSEA. The CDR3 DNA sequence: TGCAGCGTTGAAGTCGGTAGCGGGGGCACAGATACGCAGTATTTT. It codes for CSVEVGSGGTDTQYF.